These T cell receptor beta chains were read from a single sample in a study of control samples from healthy donors and cancer patients. Repertoires were generated with immunoSEQ multiplex PCR, while TCRdb's copy carries only in-frame clones and drops some. The table includes 150,000 to 200,000 clones, over 90% detected once. Sequenced sample: blood. All receptors derive from a woman aged 25 to 39 in good health. CDR3s include the opening cysteine and the closing phenylalanine or tryptophan. D genes are given only for firm matches. Clone size is shown for a subset of rows, as once, few, many or a class of expanded clone.

v_call,j_call,d_call,clone_size,cdr3_nt,cdr3_aa
TRBV6-2/TRBV6-3,TRBJ1-1,-,-,TGTGCCAGCAGTTACTCAGGGGTGAACACTGAAGCTTTCTTT,CASSYSGVNTEAFF
TRBV5-4,TRBJ2-7,-,-,TGTGCCAGCAGCGAGGAGGGCAGCGGGCGATCCTACGAGCAGTACTTC,CASSEEGSGRSYEQYF
TRBV28,TRBJ1-4,-,-,TGTGCCAGCGGCTTATGGGAAAAACTGTTTTTT,CASGLWEKLFF
TRBV11-2,TRBJ2-1,-,-,TGTGCCAGCAGCTTAGGGATCAATGAGCAGTTCTTC,CASSLGINEQFF
TRBV7-9,TRBJ2-7,-,-,TGTGCCAGCAGCCTCGACAGAACAGAGCAGTACTTC,CASSLDRTEQYF
TRBV3-1/TRBV3-2,TRBJ1-2,-,-,TGTGCCAGCAGCCAAGACACCAGGTATTATGGCTACACCTTC,CASSQDTRYYGYTF
TRBV27,TRBJ1-5,-,-,TGTGCCAGCAGTTTGGGGTCCCCACAGCCCCAGCATTTT,CASSLGSPQPQHF
TRBV27,TRBJ1-2,-,-,TGTGCCAGCAGTTTCCAGGGTAGGGTTGGCTATGGCTACACCTTC,CASSFQGRVGYGYTF
TRBV9,TRBJ2-1,-,-,TGTGCCAGCAGCTCCTCCGGGGGCTCCTACAATGAGCAGTTCTTC,CASSSSGGSYNEQFF
TRBV4-1,TRBJ2-5,-,-,TGCGCCAGCAGCCAAGAGGGGGGGCCCGGCCGGGAGACCCAGTACTTC,CASSQEGGPGRETQYF
TRBV10-3,TRBJ1-5,-,-,TGTGCCATCAGTGAGTTGCAGGGCAATCAGCCCCAGCATTTT,CAISELQGNQPQHF
TRBV5-1,TRBJ1-1,-,-,TGCGCCAGCAGCTTTCGGGGGTTGGACACTGAAGCTTTCTTT,CASSFRGLDTEAFF
TRBV9,TRBJ2-3,-,-,TGTGCCAGCAGCGGGGACTTGTCTAGCACAGATACGCAGTATTTT,CASSGDLSSTDTQYF
TRBV11-2,TRBJ1-1,-,-,TGTGCCAGCAGCCCCCCCGGGTTCATGAACACTGAAGCTTTCTTT,CASSPPGFMNTEAFF
TRBV5-1,TRBJ2-1,TRBD2,-,TGCGCCAGCAGCACGGGACTAGCGGAGTACAATGAGCAGTTCTTC,CASSTGLAEYNEQFF
TRBV9,TRBJ2-2,-,-,TGTGCCAGCAGCGTAGCGGCAGGCCCACCCGGGGAGCTGTTTTTT,CASSVAAGPPGELFF
TRBV19,TRBJ1-5,TRBD1,once,TGTGCCAGTAGTACTTCCGGGACAGGCAGTCAGCCCCAGCATTTT,CASSTSGTGSQPQHF
TRBV28,TRBJ1-2,-,-,TGTGCCAGCAGTTCGACAGGAACCGCCTACACCTTC,CASSSTGTAYTF
TRBV7-3,TRBJ2-3,-,-,TGTGCCAGCAGCTTAAGCCTAGCAGATACGCAGTATTTT,CASSLSLADTQYF
TRBV23-1,TRBJ1-4,TRBD1,-,TGCGCCAGCAGTCTAGTTCCGGGACAGAATTCTGAAAAACTGTTTTTT,CASSLVPGQNSEKLFF
TRBV9,TRBJ2-7,-,-,TGTGCCAGCAGCGGCGGGGCCCTTTCCTCCTACGAGCAGTACTTC,CASSGGALSSYEQYF
TRBV10-3,TRBJ2-5,-,-,TGTGCCATCAGGGACAGCGAAGAGACCCAGTACTTC,CAIRDSEETQYF
TRBV4-2,TRBJ2-7,TRBD2,-,TGTGCCAGCAGCCTTGGACTAGCGGGCTCCTACGAGCAGTACTTC,CASSLGLAGSYEQYF
TRBV28,TRBJ1-5,-,-,TGTGCCAGCAGTTTAGTGGGACCTTGGACCACCCTTCAGCCCCAGCATTTT,CASSLVGPWTTLQPQHF